A selection of T cell receptor beta chains follows, all from one sample in a study of neurological immune-mediated disorders. From the 5' RACE reads, TCRdb called clonotypes with MiXCR, one entry per CDR3 protein. Here the sample spans under 85,000 distinct CDR3 sequences, more than 4.5% being singletons. The sample taken for sequencing was PBMCs. These receptors were taken from a human donor with multiple sclerosis. The donor label of this sample is uncertain. The CDR3 runs from the conserved cysteine through the conserved F or W.

V	J	length	CDR3
TRBV5-1	TRBJ2-3	14	CASSLLGVADTQYF
TRBV9	TRBJ2-7	13	CASSGGQGGWQYF
TRBV7-8	TRBJ1-6	17	CASSLGRTSSYNSPLHF
TRBV11-2	TRBJ2-5	12	CASSWHGETQYF
TRBV7-9	TRBJ1-3	15	CASSFGTWTGNTIYF
TRBV9	TRBJ1-4	13	CASSSQPNEKLFF
TRBV3-1	TRBJ2-1	13	CASSQDLYNEQFF
TRBV7-2	TRBJ1-1	13	CASSLIGTPEAFF
TRBV20-1	TRBJ2-3	10	CSARANTQYF
TRBV9	TRBJ2-1	15	CASTPFGENTGEQFF
TRBV6-6	TRBJ1-1	14	CASSNSRESTEAFF
TRBV9	TRBJ1-1	14	CASSVGREDTEAFF
TRBV12-5	TRBJ2-6	17	CASGLSDGFSGANVLTF
TRBV5-1	TRBJ2-5	15	CASSLAGGAEETQYF
TRBV18	TRBJ1-6	15	CASSPSGREHSPLHF
TRBV9	TRBJ2-1	17	CASSGQGGDSLYNEQFF
TRBV15	TRBJ1-1	16	CATSRDGGVANTEAFF
TRBV29-1	TRBJ1-2	13	CSVDRQGDYGYTF
TRBV20-1	TRBJ1-1	14	CSAPAAGGNTEAFF
TRBV3-1	TRBJ1-6	16	CASSQDFRNRNSPLHF
TRBV20-1	TRBJ2-1	12	CSALDSPGEQFF
TRBV5-1	TRBJ1-2	13	CASSLSGNYGYTF